One and the same sample provided the 29 T cell receptor beta chains below, sequenced in a study of cytomegalovirus exposure and HLA in healthy donors. Primers: 60 Vbeta forward and 13 Jbeta reverse. Only in-frame clones appear in the TCRdb table, and some are missing; sequencing was by immunoSEQ multiplex PCR. The sample carries about 210,000 clones, more than 75% recorded once. Input material: PBMCs. The receptors originated from a girl aged 2 to 10 in good health and CMV-seronegative.

This chain joins TRBV4-1 and TRBJ2-5, with 8 bases lining up with TRBD2. V lost 0 bases and J lost 2; bases outside the gene matches: 8. The CDR3 sequence is 17 residues long. Germline V gene data show CDR1 as MGHRA and CDR2 as YSYEKL. The CDR3, as DNA: TGCGCCAGCAGCCAAGATCGCGCGGGGGGCAGACAAGAGACCCAGTACTTC. Its translation is CASSQDRAGGRQETQYF.

The chain uses TRBV5-4 and TRBJ2-7; TRBD2 might be the D (5 bases). The length of the CDR3 is 14 residues. Germline V gives CDR1 SGHNT, CDR2 YYREEE (reference sequence). Trimming cost V 4 bases and J 2 bases, with 13 bases left between them. The CDR3 is CASSPQAGTYEQYF. CDR3 DNA sequence: TGTGCCAGCAGCCCCCAGGCGGGCACCTACGAGCAGTACTTC.

The V and J genes are TRBV11-3 and TRBJ2-1, with 8 bases fitting TRBD2. V dropped 5 bases and J dropped 7; count of bases not matched to a gene: 13. CDR3 length: 16 amino acids. Per the germline V gene, CDR1 is SGHNT and CDR2 is YENEEA. The CDR3 DNA is TGTGCCAGCAGCAAAGGCCCCTCACTAGCGGTAAATGAGCAGTTCTTC. Translated: CASSKGPSLAVNEQFF. Together with reference TRBV11-3 and TRBJ2-1, the CDR3 gives the full variable domain: EAGVVQSPRYKIIEKKQPVAFWCNPISGHNTLYWYLQNLGQGPELLIRYENEEAVDDSQLPKDRFSAERLKGVDSTLKIQPAELGDSAVYLCASSKGPSLAVNEQFFGPGTRLTVL.

The chain links TRBV12-5 to TRBJ1-4; 8 nucleotides align to TRBD1. This CDR3 spans 19 amino acids. The ends lost 0 bases at V and 0 bases at J; junction bases unmatched: 9. Germline V gives CDR1 LGHNT, CDR2 FRNRAP. CDR3 bases: TGTGCTAGTGGTTTGGTAATATCGGGACAGGCGGCAACTAATGAAAAACTGTTTTTT. Translated, it gives CASGLVISGQAATNEKLFF.

The chain uses TRBV27 and TRBJ2-2, with 9 bases identical to TRBD2. The junction had 3 bases not matched to a gene; V was cut back by 5 bases and J by 2 bases. This CDR3 contains 15 residues. Germline CDR1 MNHEY, CDR2 SMNVEV (reference sequence). This CDR3 is CASSPLAGNTGELFF. In nucleotides, the CDR3 is TGTGCCAGCAGTCCTCTAGCGGGAAACACCGGGGAGCTGTTTTTT.

The V call is TRBV10-3, the J call TRBJ2-7; 8 nucleotides align to TRBD1. The CDR3 is 15 amino acids. With 4 bases clipped from V and 0 bases from J, the junction kept 5 bases outside the gene matches. Germline-derived CDR1 and CDR2 are ENHRY and SYGVKD. The CDR3 DNA sequence: TGTGCCATCAGTGGACCGGGACAGGCCTCCTACGAGCAGTACTTC. Translating it yields CAISGPGQASYEQYF.

The gene calls are TRBV2 and TRBJ2-4; D is uncertain. The V end was cut by 7 bases, the J end by 0 bases, with 10 bases between. Germline CDR1 reads SNHLY; CDR2 reads FYNNEI. The CDR3 runs 14 residues. The CDR3 protein is CASNKEIAKNIQYF. CDR3 bases: TGTGCCAGCAACAAGGAGATAGCCAAAAACATTCAGTACTTC.

The chain has TRBV30 and TRBJ2-1; tentative D call: TRBD1 (6 bases). There are 13 residues in the CDR3. Between the trimmed V and J ends, which lost 1 base and 3 bases, there was a span of 7 bases. CDR1 is GTSNPN and CDR2 is SVGIG in the germline V gene (reference sequence). CDR3 loop: CAWSGGLYNEQFF. The CDR3 region has the DNA TGTGCCTGGAGTGGGGGGCTCTACAATGAGCAGTTCTTC.

This chain links TRBV27 with TRBJ2-5, with 9 bases that match TRBD2. The J call may be wrong; the DNA end is better matched by TRBJ2-7. The length of the CDR3 is 14 residues. Germline CDR1 and CDR2: MNHEY and SMNVEV (reference sequence). The CDR3 protein is CASSLGGGAYEQYF. CDR3 bases: TGTGCCAGCAGTTTGGGCGGGGGGGCCTACGAGCAGTACTTC.

A few counts support this clone. At the DNA level, this CDR3 is encoded by other sequences in the same sample as well. The rearrangement joins TRBV5-1 to TRBJ1-1; TRBD1 might be the D (5 bases). The CDR3 is made up of 13 amino acids. The V end lost 2 bases, the J end lost 1 base, and 6 bases lay between the germline ends. In germline, CDR1 is SGHRS, CDR2 YFSETQ. CDR3 DNA sequence: TGCGCCAGCAGCTTAACAGGGAACACTGAAGCTTTCTTT. Its translation: CASSLTGNTEAFF.

V usage is TRBV9 and J usage is TRBJ2-7; 11 nucleotides align to TRBD2. The CDR3 contains 15 residues. The V segment lost 8 bases and the J segment 2 bases; nucleotides outside the gene matches: 9. The germline V gene encodes CDR1 SGDLS and CDR2 YYNGEE. CDR3 coding DNA: TGTGCCAGTAGCTTAGGGACTAGCGGCGCCTACGAGCAGTACTTC. It translates to CASSLGTSGAYEQYF.

The V and J genes are TRBV5-6 and TRBJ2-1; 9 bases are shared with TRBD1. The V gene end was trimmed by 4 bases and the J gene end by 10 bases; junction bases not matched to a gene: 18. The V gene's germline CDR1 is SGHDT and CDR2 YYEEEE. The CDR3 has 17 amino acids. This CDR3 reads CASSLFGQGRAFGEQFF. In DNA form, the CDR3 reads TGTGCCAGCAGCCTTTTCGGACAGGGGAGGGCCTTTGGGGAGCAGTTCTTC.

CDR3 loop: CASSQGSPSTEAFF. CDR3 bases: TGCGCCAGCAGCCAAGGATCCCCGAGCACTGAAGCTTTCTTT. J is TRBJ1-1 and V is TRBV4-1; D not resolved. This CDR3 is built from 14 residues. V was trimmed by 1 base and J by 4 bases, leaving 10 bases between them. Germline CDR1 and CDR2: MGHRA and YSYEKL.

The chain links TRBV6-1 to TRBJ2-7; 11 bases are shared with TRBD2. Germline CDR1 reads MNHNS; CDR2 reads SASEGT. Unmatched junction bases numbered 7, after V lost 0 bases and J lost 0 bases. The CDR3 totals 18 residues. CDR3: CASSEALTSGVRSYEQYF. The DNA of the CDR3 is TGTGCCAGCAGTGAAGCGCTGACTAGCGGGGTTCGCTCCTACGAGCAGTACTTC.

This sequence joins TRBV18 and TRBJ2-7; D is unclear. V gave up 0 bases and J gave up 4 bases, with 7 bases separating them. The germline gives CDR1 KGHSH, CDR2 LQKENI. This CDR3 is 13 amino acids long. This chain's CDR3 is CASSPPMAYEQYF. The CDR3 nucleotides read TGTGCCAGCTCACCACCGATGGCATACGAGCAGTACTTC.

This clone was detected a few times. The chain has TRBV19 and TRBJ2-4; perhaps TRBD1 as D (5 bases). V was clipped by 5 bases and J by 0 bases, with 8 bases between them. The germline V gene encodes CDR1 LNHDA and CDR2 SQIVND (reference sequence). The length of the CDR3 is 14 residues. CDR3 coding DNA: TGTGCCAGTAGTGACAGCCTAGCCAAAAACATTCAGTACTTC. It translates to CASSDSLAKNIQYF.

The chain links TRBV4-1 to TRBJ1-3; D perhaps matches TRBD1 (5 bases). In germline, CDR1 is MGHRA, CDR2 YSYEKL. Trimming shortened V by 6 bases and J by 0 bases, and 12 bases separated the two germline ends. The CDR3 loop spans 15 amino acids. This CDR3 reads CASSPIGVSGNTIYF. DNA of the CDR3: TGCGCCAGCAGTCCTATAGGGGTCTCTGGAAACACCATATATTTT.

This clone was observed once. The V call is TRBV9, the J call TRBJ1-3, with TRBD1 matching 10 bases. Germline V gene lookup returns CDR1 SGDLS and CDR2 YYNGEE. The CDR3 covers 15 residues. The J segment lost 2 bases and the V segment lost 4 bases, leaving 3 bases of the junction unmatched. This CDR3 is CASSSGQGAGNTIYF. The CDR3 DNA is TGTGCCAGCAGCTCCGGACAGGGGGCTGGAAACACCATATATTTT.

V gene TRBV27 combines with J gene TRBJ1-1, with D possibly matching TRBD1 (6 bases). Trimming removed 1 base from V and 4 bases from J, with 7 bases in between. The CDR3 totals 13 residues. From germline, CDR1 is MNHEY and CDR2 SMNVEV (reference sequence). The CDR3 spells CASSLLGATEAFF. CDR3 in DNA: TGTGCCAGCAGTTTATTGGGGGCCACTGAAGCTTTCTTT.

The table lists this clone with a count of one. J is TRBJ2-5 and V is TRBV7-3, with TRBD2 as a possible D gene (6 bases). Trimming pared 4 bases from V and 4 bases from J, leaving 13 bases between. Germline values: CDR1 SGHTA, CDR2 FQGTGA. The CDR3 covers 14 residues. The CDR3 DNA is TGTGCCAGCAGCTCCGACGGGCGGGGAGAGACCCAGTACTTC. Translated: CASSSDGRGETQYF.

The rearrangement links TRBV25-1 to TRBJ1-2; no clear D gene. This CDR3 is 13 amino acids long. Germline-derived CDR1 and CDR2 are MGHDK and SYGVNS. Trimming pared 1 base from V and 8 bases from J, leaving 11 bases between. The DNA for the CDR3 is TGTGCCAGCAGTGAATCCCCCCCTCTGGGCTACACCTTC. As protein: CASSESPPLGYTF.

V is TRBV5-6 and J is TRBJ2-7; D gene ambiguous. CDR3 length: 12 residues. The V end lost 2 bases, the J end lost 0 bases, and 3 bases lay between the germline ends. Germline lookup yields CDR1 SGHDT and CDR2 YYEEEE. The DNA of the CDR3 is TGTGCCAGCAGCTTTCTCTCCTACGAGCAGTACTTC. Translated: CASSFLSYEQYF.

The chain employs TRBV4-1 and TRBJ2-1, with no clear D. The CDR3 length is 14 residues. V lost 1 base and J lost 6, with 10 bases in between. Germline CDR1 and CDR2: MGHRA and YSYEKL. In DNA form, the CDR3 reads TGCGCCAGCAGCCAAGTGAGCCTGCCCAATGAGCAGTTCTTC. The encoded protein is CASSQVSLPNEQFF.

The J gene is TRBJ1-2, the V gene TRBV6-5; perhaps TRBD1 as D (5 bases). Trimming shortened V by 0 bases and J by 7 bases, and 9 bases separated the two germline ends. The CDR3 consists of 13 residues. CDR1 and CDR2 from the germline V gene are MNHEY and SVGAGI. CDR3 in DNA: TGTGCCAGCAGTTACTCGACGGGGGGTGGCTACACCTTC. This gives the protein CASSYSTGGGYTF.

This chain connects TRBV12-5 to TRBJ2-7; 7 nucleotides line up with TRBD1. Germline CDR1 and CDR2: LGHNT and FRNRAP. The CDR3 totals 16 residues. V shed 0 bases and J 6 bases; nucleotides not matched to a gene: 11. Written as DNA, the CDR3 is TGTGCTAGTGGTTTGGTACCCCTACAGGGGTTAGGCGAGCAGTACTTC. Protein: CASGLVPLQGLGEQYF.

This clone turned up a few times. V gene TRBV6-5 combines with J gene TRBJ2-6, with D tentatively TRBD2 (5 bases). The germline V gene encodes CDR1 MNHEY and CDR2 SVGAGI. The CDR3 extends over 14 amino acids. Trimming shortened V by 6 bases and J by 6 bases, and 12 bases separated the two germline ends. The CDR3 spells CASSPSGVANVLTF. The DNA of the CDR3 is TGTGCCAGCAGCCCTTCCGGGGTGGCCAACGTCCTGACTTTC.

J is TRBJ1-4 and V is TRBV5-8; 8 positions match TRBD1. CDR3 length: 18 residues. V was clipped by 4 bases and J by 0 bases; unmatched bases: 11. CDR1 and CDR2 from the germline V gene are SGHTS and YDEGEE. This CDR3 reads CASSAADRAYSTNEKLFF. As DNA, the CDR3 is TGTGCCAGCAGCGCTGCGGACAGGGCCTATTCAACTAATGAAAAACTGTTTTTT.

This clone showed up just once. This chain joins TRBV5-5 and TRBJ1-5; D perhaps matches TRBD1 (5 bases). This CDR3 has 14 residues. Per the germline V gene, CDR1 is SGHKS and CDR2 is YYEKEE (reference sequence). The V gene lost 0 bases and the J gene lost 3 bases, with 7 bases spanning the gap. The chain's CDR3 is CASSLEGFNQPQHF. The CDR3 coding sequence is TGTGCCAGCAGCTTGGAGGGGTTCAATCAGCCCCAGCATTTT.

The genes are TRBV25-1 and TRBJ2-2; 9 positions agree with TRBD1. The V and J ends lost 6 bases and 2 bases, in that order; junction bases with no gene match: 4. The length of the CDR3 is 15 residues. CDR1 MGHDK and CDR2 SYGVNS come from the germline V gene. The CDR3 DNA is TGTGCCAGCAGGAACAGGGGGCCCAACACCGGGGAGCTGTTTTTT. Translated: CASRNRGPNTGELFF.